This record looks at one T cell receptor (beta chain) sequence and its context. What it binds is unknown. The sample belongs to a study of shared clonotypes between healthy human individuals. Whole-study findings and limits: A small donor pool kept down the genetic and exposure-history diversity that was represented. It was anticipated that sequencing depth would influence how many clonotypes donors shared.

The CDR3 spans 15 residues. CDR1 KGHSH and CDR2 LQKENI come from the germline V gene. V was shortened by 3 bases and J by 0 bases, with 11 bases between the two germline ends. For every subset, genomic DNA was evenly distributed across several immunoSEQ plates. Replicate PCRs were loaded with approximately 300 ng DNA from unsorted PBMC, 30,000 or so T cell genomes. Produced via immunoSEQ multiplex PCR; TCRdb's table is partial and in-frame only. Of roughly 490,000 clones in the sample, roughly 85% are singletons; the top ten hold roughly 12%. This clonotype was obtained from a woman in her 40s in good health. Some clones in this sample may be carry-over from other donors' samples. Input material: PBMCs. The chain has TRBV18 and TRBJ1-1; D is unclear. CDR3 protein: CASSPAQTLNTEAFF. In DNA, the CDR3 is TGTGCCAGCTCACCCGCACAGACCCTGAACACTGAAGCTTTCTTT.